This entry features one TCR beta chain sequence. Profiled with immunoSEQ multiplex PCR; TCRdb holds only in-frame clones, not every one. The sample yields about 130,000 clones, 90% seen once. The data derive from a study of control samples from healthy donors and cancer patients. The CDR3 totals 15 residues. With 5 bases removed from V and 7 bases from J, the gap between germline ends came to 16 bases. Looked up from germline, CDR1 is SGHRS and CDR2 is YFSETQ. The sequencing input was blood. V usage is TRBV5-1 and J usage is TRBJ1-6; D is unresolved. The sequence derives from a man between 18 and 29 years old in good health. In DNA form, the CDR3 reads TGCGCCAGCAGGCGGCTTGGGGTAGGGAATTCACCCCTCCACTTT. Translating gives CASRRLGVGNSPLHF.